This entry is about one T cell receptor (beta chain). This clonotype has only a few counts. The specificity of this receptor is unknown. No base quality information exists; no much larger clone differs at one position. The library was generated by 5' RACE. The reads were generated on a NextSeq 500. The TCR library protocol attached a unique molecular identifier to each TCR cDNA molecule to allow correction of PCR and sequencing errors. The authors' pipeline ran thus. Decombinator tools were used for TCR identification, UMI-based error correction and CDR3 extraction. TCRs above a frequency of 2 per 1,000, corresponding to the top 1% of the tumor frequency distribution, were defined as expanded. Renyi diversity was computed with the R vegan package after each repertoire had been subsampled 100 times to 5,000 TCRs. To build CDR3 similarity networks, amino acid triplet string-kernel similarity was used, and CDR3s were connected when their pairwise similarity was above 0.82. In-frame beta chains were kept once TCRdb had trimmed the public reads at Q25 with fastp and called clones with MiXCR. Rows with one shared CDR3 protein collapse into an entry with the most common genes and DNA. The V and J calls shown here were made by TCRdb, not taken from the authors' results. This sample lists roughly 16,000 distinct CDR3 sequences; roughly 6% were detected once. The leading ten clones occupy over 20% of the sample.

The sample's time point label is to be understood as: blood at routine non-recurrence follow-up after resection. Without any cell sorting, TCR sequencing was performed on whole RNA extracted either from tumor and nontumor lung tissue or from cryopreserved PBMC samples. Only patients for whom sufficient RNA was available from at least two tumor regions were selected for TCR sequencing. This record belongs to a study of spatial heterogeneity in lung cancer (dated by TCRdb to about 2019). With respect to the entire study: Samples were obtained from approximately 76 patients with early-stage, untreated non-small cell lung cancer from the lung TRACERx cohort. Beta-chain transcripts were consistently detected in greater numbers than alpha-chain transcripts, which likely reflects a higher abundance of beta-chain transcripts. In non-small cell lung cancer, the study quantitatively compared TCR alpha and beta repertoires across several tumor regions, matched nontumor lung, and blood. At surgery, roughly 220 tumor regions, around 65 matched nontumor lung samples and 56 PBMC samples were TCR-sequenced for both alpha and beta chains. Nonsynonymous mutation counts, determined by whole-exome sequencing of tumor tissue, were related to features of the TCR repertoire. Follow-up PBMC samples were sequenced whenever available, with a median time to follow-up of approximately two years after resection. In the raw uncorrected reads, each unique combination of TCR and UMI appeared more than ten times on average. Findings and caveats that apply to the study as a whole: Confirming at a functional level the hypothesis that regional TCRs recognize regional mutations was considered to require additional single-cell paired TCR alpha and beta sequencing. Ubiquitous expanded tumor TCRs were found in blood more often at tumor resection than at routine follow-up. Only 14 to 15 patients were included in comparisons of baseline and follow-up blood repertoires.

The sequences come from PBMCs, collected at follow-up. This clonotype was obtained from a male donor with early-stage non-small cell lung cancer.

Read as DNA, the sequence is TGTGCCAGCGCACCTCCCGCCCTAGCGTCCTACAATGAGCAGTTCTTC. This gives the protein CASAPPALASYNEQFF. The sequence is built from TRBV12-3 or TRBV12-4 and TRBJ2-1; TRBD2 is possibly the D segment (6 matching bases). V is reduced by 8 bases and J by 1 base, leaving a spacing of 18 bases between them. Including the terminal cysteine and phenylalanine, the CDR3 comprises 16 residues. The retained sequence is limited to the CDR3, 48 bases, with the frame set at the first base.